This T cell receptor beta chain comes out of a study of cytomegalovirus exposure and HLA in healthy donors. PCR was performed using 60 Vbeta and 13 Jbeta primers. Generated by immunoSEQ multiplex PCR, the TCRdb table keeps only in-frame clones and is missing some. The sample has approximately 110,000 clones, 65% to 80% seen once. CDR1 is LNHDA, CDR2 SQIVND, per germline (reference sequence). There are 14 residues in the CDR3. After removal of 6 bases from V and 2 bases from J, the junction contained 4 bases not matched to a gene. Specimen: PBMCs. The clonotype was recovered from a woman aged 60-75 years in good health and CMV-seropositive. V usage is TRBV19 and J usage is TRBJ1-2; TRBD1 matches 9 bases. The CDR3 is CASRDRGLNYGYTF. CDR3 DNA: TGTGCCAGTAGGGACAGGGGCTTAAACTATGGCTACACCTTC.